This T cell receptor beta chain was retrieved from a study of shared clonotypes between healthy human individuals (dated by TCRdb to 2018 to 2020). About the investigation overall: Three men and a couple of women, aged 18 to 49 years, made up the cohort. The study deeply sequenced blood TCR repertoires of about 5 healthy adults to estimate repertoire size and the extent of clonotype sharing between individuals. Per donor, leukapheresis produced somewhere between about 0.9 and 9.5 billion PBMCs. For each donor, CD4 naive and CD4 memory were each given three plates, CD8 naive was given two plates, and CD8 memory was given one plate. Different laboratories and diverse techniques were used to prepare libraries and sequence TCR repertoires, to increase sequencing depth and limit assay-specific biases. What the work shows at the level of the full study, not this receptor alone: Incomplete sequencing was indicated by rarefaction of sorted-subset datasets, despite the large sequencing depth. The small number of donors limited the genetic and exposure-history diversity represented. When several donors were compared, the shared fraction of clonotypes was about 5% for naive CD4, around 3.6% for naive CD8, roughly 2.5% for memory CD4, and about 0.36% for memory CD8. Estimated clonotype richness was generally larger for naive than for memory subsets. Based on pairwise subsampling, the degree of clonotype sharing among donors was expected to be affected by sequencing depth. Compared with non-shared clonotypes, the clonotypes found in all four sorted-subset donors had higher generation probabilities. Sampling was restricted to blood, and TCR repertoires in tissues likely differ from the TCR repertoires found in blood.

This clone was seen a handful of times. Its specific antigen is unknown. The record has no base qualities; no much larger clone is one base away. Using the deep immunoSEQ assay, TCR CDR3 regions were amplified from genomic DNA by multiplex PCR. For each cell subset, the extracted genomic DNA was distributed evenly across all wells of several immunoSEQ 96-well plates, and each plate served as one replicate. For sorted subsets, approximately 200 ng of genomic DNA, equivalent to 30,000 or so T cell genomes, went into each replicate PCR. Purified libraries were measured with a Qubit 3.0 fluorometer, size-checked on a Bioanalyzer 2100, and measured again with the KAPA Library Quantification kit. Every immunoSEQ 96-well plate was sequenced on a separate single-read 150-cycle Illumina NextSeq 550 flow cell. The original pipeline was this. The immunoSEQ output contained only junctional sequences without quality scores, so filtering could not match that applied to full-length reads. To assign V/J genes and CDR3, sequences were annotated using PyIR, a Python wrapper for IgBLAST v1.9, with IMGT germline references. Any read was removed if the V/J assignment was weak (E-value above 1e-6), the CDR3 was missing, or the read contained stop codons, out-of-frame junctions, or ambiguous translated residues. V3J clonotypes were defined by identical inferred V gene, J gene, and CDR3 amino acid sequence. To compute the percentage overlap between repertoires, the number of shared unique clonotypes was divided by the size of the smaller repertoire. Richness of each repertoire was evaluated using RTK rarefaction, the Chao1 estimator, and Recon v2.1 estimates of unobserved clonotypes. Generation probabilities were computed with OLGA for all TCRbeta clonotypes obtained by the gDNA method from a few donors. The table comes from immuneACCESS by way of TCRdb, which keeps in-frame sequences with V and J called. Part of the clones is missing from these tables; in studies checked, under half for an unresolved V gene and the rest for unknown reasons. For V, J and clone size, that table is used; D and trimming come from the DNA. Counted in this sample were 780,000 or so clones; over 60% of them appeared once. Under 2% of the sample is held by the ten biggest clonotypes.

The donors were healthy, HIV-negative adults who had no recently reported acute infections or vaccinations. Every donor was a Caucasian adult residing in Nashville, Tennessee, USA. CD4+ T cells were enriched by magnetic negative selection; naive cells were then positively selected on CD45RA, and the negative fraction formed the memory subset. Blood was collected by leukapheresis, and PBMCs were isolated by Ficoll-Histopaque density gradient centrifugation and then cryopreserved in liquid nitrogen vapor phase. Analytical flow cytometry was used to check the purity and quantity of each magnetically sorted T cell population. From each sorted fraction, genomic DNA was isolated and quantified by UV absorbance on a Nanodrop 2000c. The CDR3 runs 15 residues from the cysteine to the phenylalanine. Kept here is only the CDR3 DNA, which spans 45 bases and is read in frame from base 1. Trimming removed 7 bases from V and 1 base from J; the gene matches leave 9 bases unexplained. CDR1 MDHEN and CDR2 SYDVKM were looked up in the germline V gene.

The sample taken for sequencing was memory CD4+ T cells sorted from blood. The intended sense of this specimen's cell subset or site label: CD45RA-negative fraction. The receptor chain draws on TRBV28 and TRBJ2-7; 8 central nucleotides agree with TRBD1. The clonotype originates from a young woman in good health. The DNA is as follows: TGTGCCAGCATTAAGGGCAGGGGGCTATCCTACGAGCAGTACTTC. Translation gives CASIKGRGLSYEQYF. With the portions outside the CDR3 filled from the reference TRBV28 and TRBJ2-7 genes, the complete variable region becomes DVKVTQSSRYLVKRTGEKVFLECVQDMDHENMFWYRQDPGLGLRLIYFSYDVKMKEKGDIPEGYSVSREKKERFSLILESASTNQTSMYLCASIKGRGLSYEQYFGPGTRLTVT.